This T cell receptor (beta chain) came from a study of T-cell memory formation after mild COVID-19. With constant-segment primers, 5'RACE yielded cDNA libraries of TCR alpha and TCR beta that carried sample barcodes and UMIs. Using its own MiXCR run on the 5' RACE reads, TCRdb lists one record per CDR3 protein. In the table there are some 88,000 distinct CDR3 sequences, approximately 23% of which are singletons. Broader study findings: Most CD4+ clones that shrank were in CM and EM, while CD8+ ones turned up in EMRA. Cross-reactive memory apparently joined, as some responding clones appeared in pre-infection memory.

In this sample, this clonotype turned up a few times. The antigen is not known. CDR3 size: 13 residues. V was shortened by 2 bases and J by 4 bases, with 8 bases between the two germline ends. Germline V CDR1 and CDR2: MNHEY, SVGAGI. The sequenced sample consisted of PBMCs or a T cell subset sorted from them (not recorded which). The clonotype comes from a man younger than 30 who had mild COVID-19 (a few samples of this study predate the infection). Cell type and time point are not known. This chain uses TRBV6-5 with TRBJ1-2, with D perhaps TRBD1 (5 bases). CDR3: CASSYTRAYGYTF. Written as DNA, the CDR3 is TGTGCCAGCAGTTACACCAGGGCCTATGGCTACACCTTC.